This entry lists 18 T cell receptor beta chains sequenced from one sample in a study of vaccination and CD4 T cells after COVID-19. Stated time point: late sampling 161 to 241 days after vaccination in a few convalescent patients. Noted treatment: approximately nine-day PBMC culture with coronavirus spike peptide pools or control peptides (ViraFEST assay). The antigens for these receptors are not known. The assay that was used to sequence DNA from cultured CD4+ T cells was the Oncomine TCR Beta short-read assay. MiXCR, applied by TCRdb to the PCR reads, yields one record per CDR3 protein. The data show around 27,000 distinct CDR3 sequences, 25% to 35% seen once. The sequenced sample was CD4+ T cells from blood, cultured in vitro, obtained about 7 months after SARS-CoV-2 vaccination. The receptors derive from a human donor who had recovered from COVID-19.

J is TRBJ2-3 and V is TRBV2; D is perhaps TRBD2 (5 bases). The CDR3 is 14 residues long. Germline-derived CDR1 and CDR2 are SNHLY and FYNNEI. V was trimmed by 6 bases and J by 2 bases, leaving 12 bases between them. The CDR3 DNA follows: TGTGCCAGCAGAAAGGGAGATCCCACAGATACGCAGTATTTT. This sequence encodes CASRKGDPTDTQYF. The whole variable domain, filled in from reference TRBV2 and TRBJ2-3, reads EPEVTQTPSHQVTQMGQEVILRCVPISNHLYFYWYRQILGQKVEFLVSFYNNEISEKSEIFDDQFSVERPDGSNFTLKIRSTKLEDSAMYFCASRKGDPTDTQYFGPGTRLTVL.

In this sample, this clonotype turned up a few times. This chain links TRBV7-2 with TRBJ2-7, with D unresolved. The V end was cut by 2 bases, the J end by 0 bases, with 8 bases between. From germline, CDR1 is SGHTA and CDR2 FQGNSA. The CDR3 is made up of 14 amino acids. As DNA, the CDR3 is TGTGCCAGCAGCTTAATGCTCAACTCCTACGAGCAGTACTTC. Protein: CASSLMLNSYEQYF.

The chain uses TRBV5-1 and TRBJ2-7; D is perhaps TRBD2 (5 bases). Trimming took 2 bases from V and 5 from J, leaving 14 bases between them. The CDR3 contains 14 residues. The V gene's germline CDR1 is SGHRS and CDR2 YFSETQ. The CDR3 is CASSLGGLLHEQYF. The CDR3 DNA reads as TGCGCCAGCAGCTTAGGCGGGCTCCTCCACGAGCAGTACTTC.

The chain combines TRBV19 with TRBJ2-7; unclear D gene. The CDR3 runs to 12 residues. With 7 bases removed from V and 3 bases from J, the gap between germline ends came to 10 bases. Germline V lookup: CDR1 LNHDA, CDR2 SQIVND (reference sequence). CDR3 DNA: TGTGCCAGTAAGGGATATAACTACGAGCAGTACTTC. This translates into CASKGYNYEQYF.

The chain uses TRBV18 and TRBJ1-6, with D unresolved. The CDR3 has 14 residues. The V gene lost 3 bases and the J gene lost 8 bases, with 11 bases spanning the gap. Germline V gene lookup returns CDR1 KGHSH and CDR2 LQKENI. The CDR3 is CASSPRGGDSPLHF. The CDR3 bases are TGTGCCAGCTCACCTCGGGGTGGTGATTCACCCCTCCACTTT.

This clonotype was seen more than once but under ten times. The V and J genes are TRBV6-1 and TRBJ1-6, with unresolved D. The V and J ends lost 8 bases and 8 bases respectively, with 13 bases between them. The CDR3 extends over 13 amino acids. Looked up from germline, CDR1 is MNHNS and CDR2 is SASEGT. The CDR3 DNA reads TGTGCCAGCTATAGAAAGAAGGATTCACCCCTCCACTTT. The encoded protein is CASYRKKDSPLHF.

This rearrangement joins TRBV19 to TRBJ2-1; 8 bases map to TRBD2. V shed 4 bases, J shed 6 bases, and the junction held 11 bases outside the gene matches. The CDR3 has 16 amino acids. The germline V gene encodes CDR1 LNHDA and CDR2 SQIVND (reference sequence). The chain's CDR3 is CASSSTGLGSGNEQFF. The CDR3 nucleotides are TGTGCCAGTAGTAGTACGGGACTAGGGTCGGGCAATGAGCAGTTCTTC.

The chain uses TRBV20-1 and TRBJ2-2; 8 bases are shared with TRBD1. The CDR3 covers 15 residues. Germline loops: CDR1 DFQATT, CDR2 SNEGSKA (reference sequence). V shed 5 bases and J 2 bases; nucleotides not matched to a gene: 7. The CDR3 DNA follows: TGCAGTGCTCCGGACAGGGAGGCTAACACCGGGGAGCTGTTTTTT. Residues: CSAPDREANTGELFF.

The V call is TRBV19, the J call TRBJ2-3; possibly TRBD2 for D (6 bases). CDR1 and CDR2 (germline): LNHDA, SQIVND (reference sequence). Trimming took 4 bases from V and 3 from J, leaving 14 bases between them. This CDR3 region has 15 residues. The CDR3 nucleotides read TGTGCCAGTAGTACCTCGGGAGTAGGAACAGATACGCAGTATTTT. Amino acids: CASSTSGVGTDTQYF.

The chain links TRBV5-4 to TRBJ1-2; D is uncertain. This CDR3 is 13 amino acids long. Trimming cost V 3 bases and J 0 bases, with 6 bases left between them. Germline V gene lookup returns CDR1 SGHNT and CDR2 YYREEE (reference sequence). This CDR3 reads CASSSYSNYGYTF. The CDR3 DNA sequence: TGTGCCAGCAGCTCGTATTCTAACTATGGCTACACCTTC.

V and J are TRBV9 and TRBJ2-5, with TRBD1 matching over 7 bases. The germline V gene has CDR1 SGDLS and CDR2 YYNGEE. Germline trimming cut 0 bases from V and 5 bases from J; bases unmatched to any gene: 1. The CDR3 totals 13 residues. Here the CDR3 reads CASSVGQGETQYF. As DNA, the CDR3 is TGTGCCAGCAGCGTAGGACAGGGCGAGACCCAGTACTTC.

The DNA of the CDR3 is TGTGCCAGCAGTTTATCATTGCAGGGACGATCGTTCTTC. It codes for CASSLSLQGRSFF. V is TRBV28 and J is TRBJ2-1; D tentatively fits TRBD1 or TRBD2 (5 bases each). CDR1 MDHEN and CDR2 SYDVKM come from the germline V gene. The ends were cut back, 1 base at V and 15 bases at J, with 16 bases in the middle. The CDR3 loop spans 13 amino acids.

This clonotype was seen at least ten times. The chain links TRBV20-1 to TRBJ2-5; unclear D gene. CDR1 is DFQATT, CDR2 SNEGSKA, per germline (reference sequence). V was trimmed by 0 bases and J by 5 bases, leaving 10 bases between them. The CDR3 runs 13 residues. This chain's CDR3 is CSAREGLSETQYF. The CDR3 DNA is TGCAGTGCTAGAGAAGGGCTTTCGGAGACCCAGTACTTC.

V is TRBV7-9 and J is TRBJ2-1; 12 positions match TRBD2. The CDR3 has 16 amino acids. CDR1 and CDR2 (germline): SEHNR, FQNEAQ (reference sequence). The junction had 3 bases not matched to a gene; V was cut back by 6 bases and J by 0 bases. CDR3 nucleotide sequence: TGTGCCAGCAGTTCGACTAGCGGGAGCTCCTACAATGAGCAGTTCTTC. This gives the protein CASSSTSGSSYNEQFF.

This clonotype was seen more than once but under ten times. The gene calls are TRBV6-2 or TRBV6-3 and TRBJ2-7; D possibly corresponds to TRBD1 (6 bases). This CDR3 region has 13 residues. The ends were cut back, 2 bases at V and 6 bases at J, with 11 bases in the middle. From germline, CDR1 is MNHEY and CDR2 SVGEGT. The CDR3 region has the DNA TGTGCCAGCAGTTACCAGGGGTGGGTCGAGCAGTACTTC. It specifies CASSYQGWVEQYF.

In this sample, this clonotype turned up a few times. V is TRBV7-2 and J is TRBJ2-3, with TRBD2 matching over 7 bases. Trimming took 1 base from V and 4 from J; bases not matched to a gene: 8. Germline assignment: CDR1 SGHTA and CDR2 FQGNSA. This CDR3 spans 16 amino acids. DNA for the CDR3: TGTGCCAGCAGCTTAGTCGGGGCGGGAGCGGCAGATACGCAGTATTTT. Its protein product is CASSLVGAGAADTQYF.

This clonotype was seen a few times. The CDR3 loop reads CASRRPGQGYEQYF. CDR3 in DNA: TGTGCCAGCAGGCGACCGGGACAGGGTTACGAGCAGTACTTC. V gene TRBV6-1 combines with J gene TRBJ2-7, with 9 bases matching TRBD1. The CDR3 has 14 amino acids. Per the germline V gene, CDR1 is MNHNS and CDR2 is SASEGT. Trimming removed 6 bases from V and 4 bases from J; junction bases left unmatched: 7.

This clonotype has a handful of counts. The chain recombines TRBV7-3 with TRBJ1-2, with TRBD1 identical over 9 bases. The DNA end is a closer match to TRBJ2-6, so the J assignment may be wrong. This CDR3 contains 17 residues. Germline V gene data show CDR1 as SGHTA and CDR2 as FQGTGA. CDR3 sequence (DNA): TGTGCCAGCAGCCCAATGACAGGGGGGACTGGGGCCAACGTCCTGACTTTC. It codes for CASSPMTGGTGANVLTF.